These T cell receptor beta chains were read from a single sample in a study of identical twins. Via MiXCR, TCRdb re-called the 5' RACE reads, giving one row per CDR3 protein. The sample lists 350,000 or so distinct CDR3 sequences, 9% to 15% occurring once. The sample also formed part of further work on yellow fever vaccine responses in identical twins.

What was sequenced was CD8+ T cells sorted from blood. Receptors originate from a woman aged 18-30 years in good health. CDR3s include the opening cysteine and the closing phenylalanine or tryptophan. D genes are given only for firm matches. The size of a clone is reported for some rows only, either as once, few or many, or as a class for expanded clones.

J gene: TRBJ2-1; V gene: TRBV27; D gene: NA; clone size: few; CDR3 protein: CASSSYDEQFF; CDR3 DNA: TGTGCCAGCAGTTCCTATGATGAGCAGTTCTTC
J gene: TRBJ2-1; V gene: TRBV21-1; D gene: NA; clone size: NA; CDR3 protein: CASRPRERGSSYNEQFF; CDR3 DNA: TGTGCCAGCAGGCCCAGGGAGCGGGGGAGCTCCTACAATGAGCAGTTCTTC
J gene: TRBJ1-1; V gene: TRBV2; D gene: NA; clone size: NA; CDR3 protein: CASQGVTEAFF; CDR3 DNA: TGTGCCAGCCAAGGGGTGACTGAAGCTTTCTTT
J gene: TRBJ2-7; V gene: TRBV5-1; D gene: NA; clone size: many; CDR3 protein: CASSFEVGEYEQYF; CDR3 DNA: TGCGCCAGCAGCTTCGAAGTGGGAGAGTACGAGCAGTACTTC
J gene: TRBJ2-1; V gene: TRBV12-3/TRBV12-4; D gene: NA; clone size: many; CDR3 protein: CASSFGSEQFF; CDR3 DNA: TGTGCCAGCAGTTTTGGGAGTGAGCAGTTCTTC
J gene: TRBJ2-6; V gene: TRBV9; D gene: NA; clone size: few; CDR3 protein: CASLTSGANVLTF; CDR3 DNA: TGTGCCAGCTTAACATCTGGGGCCAACGTCCTGACTTTC
J gene: TRBJ2-5; V gene: TRBV4-1; D gene: TRBD2; clone size: few; CDR3 protein: CASSQILAAYQETQYF; CDR3 DNA: TGCGCCAGCAGCCAAATACTAGCGGCCTACCAAGAGACCCAGTACTTC
J gene: TRBJ1-2; V gene: TRBV6-9; D gene: TRBD1; clone size: NA; CDR3 protein: CASSTGGRGYGYTF; CDR3 DNA: TGTGCCAGCAGTACAGGGGGAAGGGGCTATGGCTACACCTTC
J gene: TRBJ2-1; V gene: TRBV29-1; D gene: TRBD1; clone size: many; CDR3 protein: CSALGQIYNEQFF; CDR3 DNA: TGCAGCGCCCTGGGACAGATCTACAATGAGCAGTTCTTC
J gene: TRBJ2-2; V gene: TRBV5-1; D gene: NA; clone size: many; CDR3 protein: CASSSQGGPYFTGELFF; CDR3 DNA: TGCGCCAGCAGCTCCCAGGGGGGCCCCTACTTCACCGGGGAGCTGTTTTTT
J gene: TRBJ2-7; V gene: TRBV4-2; D gene: TRBD2; clone size: few; CDR3 protein: CASSQSIAGAYEQYF; CDR3 DNA: TGTGCCAGCAGCCAATCTATAGCGGGAGCCTACGAGCAGTACTTC
J gene: TRBJ2-3; V gene: TRBV9; D gene: TRBD1; clone size: NA; CDR3 protein: CASSAYRGSTDTQYF; CDR3 DNA: TGTGCCAGCAGCGCCTACAGGGGAAGCACAGATACGCAGTATTTT
J gene: TRBJ1-5; V gene: TRBV28; D gene: NA; clone size: NA; CDR3 protein: CASSERLGQPQHF; CDR3 DNA: TGTGCCAGCAGTGAACGACTGGGTCAGCCCCAGCATTTT
J gene: TRBJ2-3; V gene: TRBV7-9; D gene: NA; clone size: few; CDR3 protein: CASSVTFRGTDTQYF; CDR3 DNA: TGTGCCAGCAGCGTAACCTTTCGAGGTACAGATACGCAGTATTTT
J gene: TRBJ2-1; V gene: TRBV5-1; D gene: NA; clone size: few; CDR3 protein: CASEKWGMDNEQFF; CDR3 DNA: TGCGCCAGCGAAAAGTGGGGAATGGACAATGAGCAGTTCTTC
J gene: TRBJ2-1; V gene: TRBV20-1; D gene: TRBD1; clone size: NA; CDR3 protein: CSARDITGQGLNEQFF; CDR3 DNA: TGCAGTGCTAGAGATATAACGGGACAGGGCCTCAATGAGCAGTTCTTC
J gene: TRBJ2-5; V gene: TRBV5-1; D gene: TRBD2; clone size: NA; CDR3 protein: CASILLAGGQETQYF; CDR3 DNA: TGCGCCAGCATCCTACTAGCGGGGGGCCAAGAGACCCAGTACTTC
J gene: TRBJ2-1; V gene: TRBV7-6; D gene: NA; clone size: few; CDR3 protein: CASSLNPGPDNEQFF; CDR3 DNA: TGTGCCAGCAGCTTAAACCCGGGACCCGACAATGAGCAGTTCTTC